The 28 T cell receptor beta chains reported below all come from one sample, sequenced in a study of T cell repertoires in cytomegalovirus infection. These receptors' antigens are unknown. TCRdb called the reads again in MiXCR, with one record for every CDR3 protein. The sample holds roughly 700,000 distinct CDR3 sequences; around 30% are singletons and the top ten take 15% to 20%. The sequences come from cultured PBMCs, collected from culture after CMV antigen stimulation. These receptor sequences come from a human donor in good health (CMV status not recorded). Some clones in this sample may be carry-over from other donors' samples.

This clonotype was seen at least ten times. This rearrangement joins TRBV7-6 to TRBJ1-1; D is unclear. The V gene's germline CDR1 is SGHVS and CDR2 FNYEAQ. The CDR3 contains 13 residues. The V end lost 1 base, the J end lost 4 bases, and 7 bases lay between the germline ends. CDR3 in amino acids: CASSLGQTTEAFF. The CDR3 DNA reads TGTGCCAGCAGCTTAGGGCAGACCACTGAAGCTTTCTTT.

This clonotype has at least ten counts. The chain recombines TRBV7-8 with TRBJ2-7; D not resolved. This CDR3 is 16 amino acids long. Per germline, CDR1 SGHVS and CDR2 FQNEAQ. The V gene lost 5 bases and the J gene lost 2 bases, with 19 bases spanning the gap. In DNA, the CDR3 is TGTGCCAGCAGCGGCCCTAATCCACGTAGGGCCTACGAGCAGTACTTC. It encodes CASSGPNPRRAYEQYF.

V usage is TRBV20-1 and J usage is TRBJ1-5, with 9 bases that match TRBD1. This CDR3 contains 14 residues. The germline CDR1 and CDR2 sequences are DFQATT and SNEGSKA (reference sequence). With 6 bases clipped from V and 3 bases from J, the junction kept 6 bases outside the gene matches. The CDR3 sequence: CSAATGGDNQPQHF. The CDR3, as DNA: TGCAGTGCAGCCACAGGGGGCGACAATCAGCCCCAGCATTTT.

CDR3 nucleotides: TGTGCCAGCAGCTTAGAATCCCTTGTGGTACGAGCTTTCTTT. It codes for CASSLESLVVRAFF. The chain has TRBV11-2 and TRBJ1-1; no clear D gene. V gave up 0 bases and J gave up 10 bases, with 15 bases separating them. This CDR3 comprises 14 residues. Germline lookup yields CDR1 SGHAT and CDR2 FQNNGV.

The V call is TRBV20-1, the J call TRBJ2-7; TRBD2 agrees at 14 bases. Trimming cost V 2 bases and J 6 bases; bases outside gene matches: 3. Germline V gene lookup returns CDR1 DFQATT and CDR2 SNEGSKA (reference sequence). This CDR3 comprises 14 residues. DNA for the CDR3: TGCAGTGCTAGACGGGGGACTAGCGGGAGCGAGCAGTACTTC. The encoded protein is CSARRGTSGSEQYF.

This clonotype appeared once. The V and J genes are TRBV5-4 and TRBJ2-3; TRBD2 is a possible D gene (5 bases). Trimming removed 1 base from V and 0 bases from J, with 12 bases in between. The CDR3 runs 16 residues. Germline values: CDR1 SGHNT, CDR2 YYREEE (reference sequence). CDR3 nucleotide sequence: TGTGCCAGCAGCTTGAGGCGGGCGACTAGCACAGATACGCAGTATTTT. Amino acids: CASSLRRATSTDTQYF. The full variable domain, its missing parts supplied by reference TRBV5-4 and TRBJ2-3, is ETGVTQSPTHLIKTRGQQVTLRCSSQSGHNTVSWYQQALGQGPQFIFQYYREEENGRGNFPPRFSGLQFPNYSSELNVNALELDDSALYLCASSLRRATSTDTQYFGPGTRLTVL.

The V gene is TRBV7-9, the J gene TRBJ2-7; D is perhaps TRBD1 (6 bases). The CDR3 loop spans 18 amino acids. The ends were cut back, 4 bases at V and 3 bases at J, with 25 bases in the middle. Germline V gives CDR1 SEHNR, CDR2 FQNEAQ (reference sequence). This CDR3 is CASSSSPLHAGDDYEQYF. CDR3 sequence (DNA): TGTGCCAGCAGCTCTAGCCCCTTACACGCAGGGGACGACTACGAGCAGTACTTC. The full variable domain, completed using reference TRBV7-9 and TRBJ2-7, is DTGVSQNPRHKITKRGQNVTFRCDPISEHNRLYWYRQTLGQGPEFLTYFQNEAQLEKSRLLSDRFSAERPKGSFSTLEIQRTEQGDSAMYLCASSSSPLHAGDDYEQYFGPGTRLTVT.

The gene calls are TRBV7-6 and TRBJ2-7; TRBD2 matches 7 bases. Germline CDR1 SGHVS, CDR2 FNYEAQ. The CDR3 spans 12 residues. Trimming cost V 5 bases and J 9 bases; bases outside gene matches: 7. The CDR3: CASSPKGGVQYF. In DNA, the CDR3 is TGTGCCAGCAGCCCAAAGGGAGGGGTGCAGTACTTC.

J is TRBJ2-7 and V is TRBV12-3 or TRBV12-4; tentative D call: TRBD1 (6 bases). Trimming pared 4 bases from V and 3 bases from J, leaving 19 bases between. CDR3 size: 16 residues. The chain's CDR3 is CASSSPLLTGNYEQYF. CDR3 bases: TGTGCCAGCAGTTCCCCACTACTTACAGGGAACTACGAGCAGTACTTC.

The chain couples TRBV20-1 to TRBJ1-2, with TRBD1 as a possible D gene (6 bases). Germline V gene data show CDR1 as DFQATT and CDR2 as SNEGSKA (reference sequence). The CDR3 is made up of 14 amino acids. Trimming removed 7 bases at V and 1 base at J, with 16 bases between. The DNA of the CDR3 is TGCAGTGGATGGGCGGGACACATTAACTATGGCTACACCTTC. This translates into CSGWAGHINYGYTF.

The V call is TRBV6-1, the J call TRBJ2-5, with D possibly being TRBD2 (6 bases). Looked up from germline, CDR1 is MNHNS and CDR2 is SASEGT. The CDR3 is 13 residues long. V dropped 1 base and J dropped 9 bases, with 12 bases sitting between them. The CDR3 DNA reads TGTGCCAGCAGTGAAGAGCCCGGAGGGCCCCAGTACTTC. Its protein is CASSEEPGGPQYF.

The V call is TRBV19, the J call TRBJ2-5; D remains ambiguous. Germline V gene data show CDR1 as LNHDA and CDR2 as SQIVND (reference sequence). Deletions cut 4 bases from V and 1 base from J, with 7 bases between. CDR3 length: 13 residues. The CDR3 DNA follows: TGTGCCAGTAGTACTGCTGCCCAAGAGACCCAGTACTTC. Translated: CASSTAAQETQYF.

The chain is built from TRBV7-2 and TRBJ2-5; the match to TRBD1 covers 8 bases. Losses at the gene ends were 3 bases for V and 3 bases for J; bases not matched to a gene: 9. The CDR3 consists of 16 residues. Germline loops: CDR1 SGHTA, CDR2 FQGNSA. The CDR3 region has the DNA TGTGCCAGCAGCTTCCGGACAGGGCGGGGAGAAGAGACCCAGTACTTC. It yields the protein CASSFRTGRGEETQYF.

The chain combines TRBV19 with TRBJ2-1; the D gene is possibly TRBD1 (5 bases). The germline CDR1 and CDR2 sequences are LNHDA and SQIVND (reference sequence). This CDR3 region has 15 residues. The ends were cut back, 1 base at V and 2 bases at J, with 9 bases in the middle. Here the CDR3 reads CASSIAGLPYNEQFF. The CDR3, as DNA: TGTGCCAGTAGTATAGCAGGGCTCCCCTACAATGAGCAGTTCTTC.

This clonotype came up a few times. The V and J genes are TRBV5-1 and TRBJ2-1, with 9 bases matching TRBD2. Unmatched junction bases numbered 8, after V lost 0 bases and J lost 7 bases. The CDR3 extends over 16 amino acids. Germline CDR1 reads SGHRS; CDR2 reads YFSETQ. The DNA of the CDR3 is TGCGCCAGCAGCTTGGTTCCAGCGGGAGGATTGAATGAGCAGTTCTTC. This encodes CASSLVPAGGLNEQFF.

This clonotype was picked up a small number of times. The chain is built from TRBV4-1 and TRBJ2-3, with D hard to call. The V and J ends lost 3 bases and 0 bases respectively, with 4 bases between them. There are 13 residues in the CDR3. CDR1 is MGHRA and CDR2 is YSYEKL in the germline V gene. The DNA for the CDR3 is TGCGCCAGCAGCCACGGAAGCACAGATACGCAGTATTTT. Its protein is CASSHGSTDTQYF.

The CDR3 here is CASSSRRNTDTQYF. The CDR3 DNA reads TGTGCCAGCTCCTCTAGGCGAAACACAGATACGCAGTATTTT. This chain uses TRBV6-4 with TRBJ2-3; no definite D call. Germline V CDR1 and CDR2: MRHNA, SNTAGT. The CDR3 contains 14 residues. Trimming took off 8 bases at V and 2 bases at J, with 14 bases between the two ends.

CDR3 nucleotide sequence: TGCGCCAGCAGCCAAGATGCAGGACTGGGGCGAGATACGCAGTATTTT. Protein sequence: CASSQDAGLGRDTQYF. The chain combines TRBV4-1 with TRBJ2-3; D may correspond to TRBD1 or TRBD2 (5 bases each). V was trimmed by 0 bases and J by 5 bases, leaving 15 bases between them. CDR3 length equals 16 residues. Germline values: CDR1 MGHRA, CDR2 YSYEKL.

The chain uses TRBV7-2 and TRBJ2-3; possible D gene TRBD2, 6 bases. Trimming left V 4 bases short and J 4 bases short, with 12 bases between. Germline V gene data show CDR1 as SGHTA and CDR2 as FQGNSA. This CDR3 has 14 residues. DNA of the CDR3: TGTGCCAGCAGCTCTATCTGGGGGGCAGATACGCAGTATTTT. Translating gives CASSSIWGADTQYF.

The CDR3 reads CASTYRMNTGELFF. The DNA for the CDR3 is TGTGCCAGCACTTACAGAATGAACACCGGGGAGCTGTTTTTT. The chain couples TRBV11-2 to TRBJ2-2; D unresolved. V dropped 7 bases and J dropped 1 base, with 10 bases sitting between them. The CDR3 totals 14 residues. Germline V gives CDR1 SGHAT, CDR2 FQNNGV.

This clonotype was found many times. This chain links TRBV7-2 with TRBJ2-5; unclear D gene. This CDR3 region has 13 residues. Trimming left V 5 bases short and J 5 bases short, with 12 bases between. Germline CDR1 reads SGHTA; CDR2 reads FQGNSA. The CDR3: CASSETHGETQYF. The CDR3 DNA reads as TGTGCCAGCAGCGAAACACACGGGGAGACCCAGTACTTC.

The chain has TRBV27 and TRBJ1-1; D remains ambiguous. This CDR3 region has 13 residues. Germline assignment: CDR1 MNHEY and CDR2 SMNVEV (reference sequence). V was trimmed by 7 bases and J by 1 base, leaving 10 bases between them. The CDR3 loop reads CASIQKTNTEAFF. The CDR3 DNA sequence: TGTGCCAGCATCCAGAAAACGAACACTGAAGCTTTCTTT.

This rearrangement joins TRBV20-1 to TRBJ2-3, with 7 positions matching TRBD2. Germline V gene lookup returns CDR1 DFQATT and CDR2 SNEGSKA (reference sequence). With V trimmed by 6 bases and J by 2 bases, 8 bases remained unmatched. The CDR3 runs 14 residues. DNA for the CDR3: TGCAGTGCGGCCGGGACTACCCTCACAGATACGCAGTATTTT. This sequence encodes CSAAGTTLTDTQYF.

This chain links TRBV28 with TRBJ1-1; D may be TRBD1 (5 bases). The CDR3 contains 15 residues. V lost 2 bases, J lost 5 bases, and 15 bases lay in between. CDR1 and CDR2 (germline): MDHEN, SYDVKM. The CDR3 bases are TGTGCCAGCAGTTTAGTTGGAAGGGGATGGACTGAAGCTTTCTTT. Translating gives CASSLVGRGWTEAFF.

This clonotype showed up many times. The rearrangement joins TRBV4-1 to TRBJ1-2, with TRBD1 as a possible D gene (5 bases). CDR1 is MGHRA and CDR2 is YSYEKL in the germline V gene. V lost 1 base, J lost 2 bases, and 8 bases lay in between. The CDR3 totals 14 residues. The CDR3 reads CASSQGQNNYGYTF. CDR3 DNA sequence: TGCGCCAGCAGCCAAGGACAGAACAACTATGGCTACACCTTC.

The chain recombines TRBV27 with TRBJ1-5, with D hard to call. Germline loops: CDR1 MNHEY, CDR2 SMNVEV (reference sequence). V lost 1 base and J 4 bases, leaving 14 bases between the germline ends. The CDR3 runs 16 residues. CDR3 residues: CASSLLGMGQNQPQHF. CDR3 DNA sequence: TGTGCCAGCAGTTTATTGGGTATGGGCCAAAATCAGCCCCAGCATTTT.

This clonotype has a handful of counts. CDR3 protein: CASSLSLFLRETQYF. The CDR3 coding sequence is TGTGCCAGCAGCCTATCGTTATTTCTTCGAGAGACCCAGTACTTC. V is TRBV7-8 and J is TRBJ2-5; D call uncertain. The CDR3 is 15 amino acids. Germline V gene lookup returns CDR1 SGHVS and CDR2 FQNEAQ. V shed 5 bases and J shed 4 bases, with 17 bases lying between them. Full variable domain (missing parts from reference TRBV7-8 and TRBJ2-5): GAGVSQSPRYKVAKRGQDVALRCDPISGHVSLFWYQQALGQGPEFLTYFQNEAQLDKSGLPSDRFFAERPEGSVSTLKIQRTQQEDSAVYLCASSLSLFLRETQYFGPGTRLLVL.

V usage is TRBV29-1 and J usage is TRBJ1-2, with D tentatively TRBD1 (5 bases). V shed 5 bases and J shed 4 bases, with 8 bases lying between them. The CDR3 sequence is 11 residues long. Germline loops: CDR1 SQVTM, CDR2 ANQGSEA. The CDR3 coding sequence is TGCAGCGTTATCGACAGCTATGGCTACACCTTC. This encodes CSVIDSYGYTF.